This T cell receptor (beta chain) was sequenced in a study of blood T cell repertoires in COVID-19. Study-level background: There were acute and convalescent COVID-19 samples, and they came from the United States, Italy and Spain.

Original handling: The assay estimated nucleated cells by amplifying reference gene primers. Sequenced by immunoSEQ multiplex PCR; TCRdb stores in-frame clones only, minus some. V and J calls and clone size are as listed in that table; D and trimming were resolved from the DNA. The profile covers about 240,000 clones, with roughly 88% appearing a single time and just under 0.8% taken by the ten largest. V lost 5 bases, J lost 5 bases, and 8 bases lay in between. The CDR3 contains 12 residues. Germline V gene lookup returns CDR1 MNHEY and CDR2 SVGAGI. Material: peripheral blood. This TCR was recovered from a woman between 25 and 40 years old with acute or convalescent COVID-19. This rearrangement joins TRBV6-5 to TRBJ2-3, with a weak D call TRBD2 (5 bases). For the CDR3, the DNA is TGTGCCAGCAGTACTAGAGTAGATACGCAGTATTTT. This translates into CASSTRVDTQYF.